This TCR beta chain was sequenced in a study of regulatory T cells in long-lasting Graves disease. Assembly of TCR beta libraries relied on iRepertoire HTBI primers together with Arm-PCR of CDR3 regions. TCRdb ran MiXCR on the multiplex PCR reads and lists one entry per CDR3 protein. The sample records 400,000 to 550,000 distinct CDR3 sequences, approximately 15% being singletons. This clonotype showed up many times. No antigen is known for it. V gave up 7 bases and J gave up 5 bases; unmatched junction bases: 4. CDR1 ENHRY and CDR2 SYGVKD come from the germline V gene. The CDR3 has 14 amino acids. Study-level points and caveats: Persistent-disease Graves' patients showed less TCR diversity than new cases.

Specified time point: newly diagnosed GD, antithyroid drugs for less than 3 months. RNA from PBMCs was the source of the TCR library. This sample was shared with a second study, whose subject was T cells in Graves' hyperthyroidism and ophthalmopathy.

The material sequenced was peripheral blood mononuclear cells (PBMCs), taken at new diagnosis, from a patient treated with antithyroid drugs. V gene TRBV10-3 combines with J gene TRBJ2-1, with TRBD2 matching 11 bases. This TCR came from a young woman with Graves disease. In DNA form, the CDR3 reads TGTGCCATCACCGGACTAGCGGGCAACAATGAGCAGTTCTTC. Its protein is CAITGLAGNNEQFF.